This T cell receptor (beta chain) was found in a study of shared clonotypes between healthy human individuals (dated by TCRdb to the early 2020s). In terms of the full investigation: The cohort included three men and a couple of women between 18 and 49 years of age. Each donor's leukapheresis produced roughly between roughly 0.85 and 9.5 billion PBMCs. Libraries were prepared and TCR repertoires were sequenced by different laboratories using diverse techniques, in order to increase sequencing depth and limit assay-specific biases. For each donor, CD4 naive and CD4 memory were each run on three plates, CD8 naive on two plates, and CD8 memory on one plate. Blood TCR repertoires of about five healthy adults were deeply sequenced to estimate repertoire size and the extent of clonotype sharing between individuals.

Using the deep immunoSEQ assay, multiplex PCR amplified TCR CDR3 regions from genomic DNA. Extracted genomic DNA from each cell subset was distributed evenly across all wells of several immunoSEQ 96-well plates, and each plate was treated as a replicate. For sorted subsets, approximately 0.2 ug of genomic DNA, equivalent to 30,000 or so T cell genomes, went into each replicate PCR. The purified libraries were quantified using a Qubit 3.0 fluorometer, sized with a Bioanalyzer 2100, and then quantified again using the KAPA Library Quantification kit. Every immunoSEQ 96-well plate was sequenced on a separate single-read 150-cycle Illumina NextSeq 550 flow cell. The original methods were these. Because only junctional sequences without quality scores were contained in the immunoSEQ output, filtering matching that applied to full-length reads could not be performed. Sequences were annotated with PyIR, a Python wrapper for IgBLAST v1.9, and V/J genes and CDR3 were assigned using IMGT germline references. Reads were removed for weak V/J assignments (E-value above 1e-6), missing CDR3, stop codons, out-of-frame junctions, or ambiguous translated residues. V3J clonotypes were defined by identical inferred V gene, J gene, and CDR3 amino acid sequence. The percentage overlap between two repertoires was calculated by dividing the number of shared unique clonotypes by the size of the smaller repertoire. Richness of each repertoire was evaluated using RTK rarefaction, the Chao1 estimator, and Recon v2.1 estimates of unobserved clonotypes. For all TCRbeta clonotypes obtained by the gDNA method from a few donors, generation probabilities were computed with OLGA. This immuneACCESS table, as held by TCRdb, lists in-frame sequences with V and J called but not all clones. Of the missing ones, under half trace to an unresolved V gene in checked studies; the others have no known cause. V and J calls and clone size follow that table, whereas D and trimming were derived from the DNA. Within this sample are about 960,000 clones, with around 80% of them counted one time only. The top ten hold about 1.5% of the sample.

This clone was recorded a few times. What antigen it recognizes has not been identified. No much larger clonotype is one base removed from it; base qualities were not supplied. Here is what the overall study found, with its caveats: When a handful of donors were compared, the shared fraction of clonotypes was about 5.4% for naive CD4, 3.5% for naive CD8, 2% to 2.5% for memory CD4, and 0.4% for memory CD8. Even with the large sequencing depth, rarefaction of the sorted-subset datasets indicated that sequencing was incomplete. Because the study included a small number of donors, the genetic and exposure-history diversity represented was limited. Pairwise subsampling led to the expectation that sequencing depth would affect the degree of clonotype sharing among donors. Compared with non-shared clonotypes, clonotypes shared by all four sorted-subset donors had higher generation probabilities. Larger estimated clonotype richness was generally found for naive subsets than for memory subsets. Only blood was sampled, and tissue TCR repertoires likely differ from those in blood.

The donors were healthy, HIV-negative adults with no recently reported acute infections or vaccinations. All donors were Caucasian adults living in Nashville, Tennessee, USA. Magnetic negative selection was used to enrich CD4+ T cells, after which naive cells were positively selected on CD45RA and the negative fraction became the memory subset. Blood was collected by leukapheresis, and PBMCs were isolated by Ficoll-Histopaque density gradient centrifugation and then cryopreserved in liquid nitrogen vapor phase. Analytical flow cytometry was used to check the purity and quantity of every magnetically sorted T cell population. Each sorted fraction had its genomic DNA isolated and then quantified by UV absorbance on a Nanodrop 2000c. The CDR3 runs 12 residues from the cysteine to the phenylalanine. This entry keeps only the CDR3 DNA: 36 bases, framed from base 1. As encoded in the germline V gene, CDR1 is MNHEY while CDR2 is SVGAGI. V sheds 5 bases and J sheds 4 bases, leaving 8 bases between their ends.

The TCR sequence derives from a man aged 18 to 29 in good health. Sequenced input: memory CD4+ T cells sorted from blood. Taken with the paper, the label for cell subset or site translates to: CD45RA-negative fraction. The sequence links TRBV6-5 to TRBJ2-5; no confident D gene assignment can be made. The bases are TGTGCCAGCAGTACATGGGGAGAGACCCAGTACTTC. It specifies CASSTWGETQYF.